This T cell receptor beta chain was obtained from a study of a mutant IDH1 vaccine in newly diagnosed glioma. Study overall: Prior therapy was radiotherapy, temozolomide, or both; most received both.

Overall study results and limits: A vaccine-induced immune response developed in roughly 93% of the patients. Any relationship between pseudoprogression and changes in top peripheral T cell clonotypes seemed absent.

The protocol was immunoSEQ multiplex PCR, while the TCRdb copy is restricted to in-frame clones and leaves out a portion. The sample holds some 22,000 clones, about 89% seen once. Specified time point: baseline, week 1 (first vaccination visit). Noted treatment: pre-vaccination baseline after standard-of-care therapy. Diagnosis in the donors showed new WHO grade 3 or 4 astrocytomas that were IDH1-mutant and ATRX-lost. Regarding this clone: Its antigen is undetermined.

The CDR3 sequence is 13 residues long. With V trimmed by 3 bases and J by 8 bases, 6 bases remained unmatched. Germline assignment: CDR1 KGHSH and CDR2 LQKENI. This receptor was taken from a man aged 25 to 40 with glioma. The sample in question was PBMCs, obtained from a glioma patient treated with radiotherapy, temozolomide or both. The chain recombines TRBV18 with TRBJ1-2, with 7 bases that match TRBD1. The CDR3 coding sequence is TGTGCCAGCTCACCGGGACAGATGCAAGGCTACACCTTC. Encoded protein: CASSPGQMQGYTF.